This T cell receptor (beta chain) was recorded in a study of blood T cell repertoires in COVID-19 (dated by TCRdb to 2018 to 2020). In the study overall: Collaborator samples came from the United States, Italy and Spain and covered acute and convalescent phases of COVID-19. The prospective study material was composed of cDNA or gDNA derived from T cells, B-cell-depleted T cells, or PBMCs. The dataset comprised deeply sampled blood TCRbeta repertoires from subjects exposed to, actively infected with, or recovered from COVID-19. A freely available public database, intended as a resource for researchers studying the immune response to SARS-CoV-2, is where the repertoires were released. The samples were drawn from the first 160 participants of the ongoing ImmuneRACE study and from some 1,300 subjects provided by 6 global collaborators. Sample metadata almost always included a de-identified subject ID, COVID-19 status, age in years and sex. Where available, HLA class I and class II types were taken from metadata supplied by the sample provider and were not determined by assay-based typing.

CDR3 length: 14 amino acids, cysteine to phenylalanine. Solely the CDR3 DNA is kept, with 42 bases framed from the first base. V and J lose 4 bases and 4 bases, and a span of 13 bases separates them. CDR1 is given as MGHRA and CDR2 as YSYEKL, both from the germline V gene. About this clone itself: Its antigen target is currently unknown. Within one base of it there is no much larger clone, and no base qualities were kept.

Participants in the prospective study were enrolled through a virtual design, were aged roughly 18 to 90 years, and lived in 24 United States geographic areas. Cohort assignment in the prospective study relied on participant-reported clinical history from a screening survey and a study questionnaire. Recovered participants in ImmuneRACE Cohort 3 were defined by two consecutive negative NP/OP PCR tests, clearance by a healthcare professional, or resolution of symptoms. Each participant in the prospective study had whole blood, serum and a nasopharyngeal or oropharyngeal swab collected by mobile phlebotomists. Prospective study participants could optionally give additional blood draws and questionnaires over an approximately 2-month period. Blood samples from the prospective study were shipped frozen or at room temperature prior to DNA extraction. What the study reported, not specific to this receptor: Clinical and demographic metadata were provided uncurated, with the amount varying by source and participant.

The immunoSEQ Assay, a bias-controlled multiplex PCR, was used to amplify TCRbeta CDR3 regions from genomic DNA. The authors' analysis ran thus. Nucleated cell counts per sample were estimated from amplification of reference gene primers within the assay. Sequence reads were collapsed and filtered to measure the absolute abundance of every unique TCRbeta CDR3 rearrangement. For each sample, productive Simpson clonality was calculated as the square root of Simpson's diversity index over productive rearrangements. Here the immuneACCESS table is served through TCRdb, limited to in-frame sequences with V and J called. Missing clones are a known gap in these copies; in checked studies unresolved V genes cover under half, and the rest lacks a known reason. Clone size and V and J calls were adopted from that table, with D and trimming inferred from the DNA. The sample contains roughly 140,000 clones, approximately 80% of them found a single time. More than 5% of the sample is taken by the ten largest.

This receptor was taken from a woman aged 40 to 50 who had recovered from COVID-19. The sequence is built from TRBV4-1 and TRBJ2-5; D gene: possibly TRBD2, on 6 matching bases. The sequenced material came from PBMCs or T cells enriched from blood (not recorded which). CDR3 sequence: CASSPLRGIETQYF. The DNA sequence reads TGCGCCAGCAGCCCTTTGCGGGGTATAGAGACCCAGTACTTC.